This T cell receptor (beta chain) appears in the sequencing data of a study of T cells in Graves' hyperthyroidism and ophthalmopathy. The study, taken as a whole, reports: Blood also showed most of the thyroid clonotypes that were expanded above 0.001.

Amplification yielded TCR beta CDR3 regions, with RNA transcripts as the source. The TCR CDR3 was amplified in a first-round RT-PCR using the HTBI primer set. TCRdb itself ran the multiplex PCR reads through MiXCR, one entry per CDR3 protein. The sample has 500,000 to 650,000 distinct CDR3 sequences; roughly 45% are singletons. V lost 5 bases and J 5 bases, leaving 15 bases between the germline ends. This CDR3 has 15 amino acids. From germline, CDR1 is SGHAT and CDR2 FQDESV (reference sequence). As concerns this clonotype: The antigen remains unidentified.

Uncontrolled infection, other autoimmune disease, pregnancy or lactation barred patients from enrollment. The sample consisted of peripheral blood or thyroid tissue (not recorded which). The sequence was collected from an adult woman with Graves' disease, either hyperthyroidism or ophthalmopathy (not recorded which). The chain employs TRBV11-1 and TRBJ2-2, with a tentative D call TRBD2 (5 bases). CDR3 protein: CASSHFTRRTGELFF. In nucleotides, the CDR3 is TGTGCCAGCAGCCACTTTACTAGACGGACCGGGGAGCTGTTTTTT.